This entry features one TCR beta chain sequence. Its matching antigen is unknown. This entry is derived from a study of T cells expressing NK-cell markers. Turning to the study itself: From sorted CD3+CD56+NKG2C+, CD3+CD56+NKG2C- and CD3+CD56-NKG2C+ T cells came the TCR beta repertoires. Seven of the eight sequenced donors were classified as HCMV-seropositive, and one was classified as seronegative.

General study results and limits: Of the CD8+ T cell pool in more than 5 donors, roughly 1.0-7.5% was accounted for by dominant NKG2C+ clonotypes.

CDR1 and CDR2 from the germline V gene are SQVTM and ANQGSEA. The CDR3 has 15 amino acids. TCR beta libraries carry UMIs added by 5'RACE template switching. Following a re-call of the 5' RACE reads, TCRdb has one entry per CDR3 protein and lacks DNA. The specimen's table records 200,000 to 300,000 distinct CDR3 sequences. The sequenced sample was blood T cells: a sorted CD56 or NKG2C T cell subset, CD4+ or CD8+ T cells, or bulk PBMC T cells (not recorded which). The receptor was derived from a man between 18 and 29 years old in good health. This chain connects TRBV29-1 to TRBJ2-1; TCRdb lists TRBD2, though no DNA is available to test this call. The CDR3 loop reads CSFEGMGRANNEQFF.